This entry is about one T cell receptor beta chain. Its antigen is currently unknown. The data were produced by immunoSEQ multiplex PCR, yet TCRdb's version contains in-frame clones alone and is incomplete. The table has about 140,000 clones, roughly 89% seen once. With V trimmed by 7 bases and J by 9 bases, 16 bases remained unmatched. From germline, CDR1 is SEHNR and CDR2 FQNEAQ (reference sequence). CDR3 length: 18 amino acids. This sample stems from a study of T cell responses to AZD1222 COVID-19 vaccine. Study context: Both about-4-week and about-12-week second-dose recipients were combined.

Study-wide points: Among spike-specific TCRs, nearly half reportedly target unmutated variant regions.

This specimen consisted of peripheral blood, obtained on day 0 of AZD1222 vaccination. This TCR derives from an adult in good health. This chain uses TRBV7-9 with TRBJ2-1; 15 positions agree with TRBD2. The CDR3 sequence is CASTLGLAGGPVGTEQFF. DNA of the CDR3: TGTGCCAGCACCCTAGGACTAGCGGGAGGGCCTGTGGGTACTGAGCAGTTCTTC. Complete variable domain (other parts from reference TRBV7-9 and TRBJ2-1): DTGVSQNPRHKITKRGQNVTFRCDPISEHNRLYWYRQTLGQGPEFLTYFQNEAQLEKSRLLSDRFSAERPKGSFSTLEIQRTEQGDSAMYLCASTLGLAGGPVGTEQFFGPGTRLTVL.